This is a list of T cell receptor beta chains from one sample in a study of Graves' ophthalmopathy and Graves' hyperthyroidism. Each CDR3 protein is one row after TCRdb ran MiXCR on the multiplex PCR reads. The profile shows over 650,000 distinct CDR3 sequences, about 40% of them singletons. The source material was peripheral blood. The origin of the receptors is an adult man with Graves' ophthalmopathy. Both conserved end residues are part of each CDR3. Each record gives: D gene, V gene, J gene, clone size, CDR3 DNA, CDR3 protein. A D gene is named only where the DNA matches it firmly. Size tells how often a clone was seen (once, few, many) or the class of an expanded clone, and some rows leave it out.

NA	TRBV7-9	TRBJ1-5	once	TGTGCCAGCAGCTCCTCGGGACACCCACGTCAGCCCCAGCATTTT	CASSSSGHPRQPQHF
NA	TRBV29-1	TRBJ1-4	NA	TGCAGCGTTGAAGATCTTTGGGGGGGAAAACTGTTTTTT	CSVEDLWGGKLFF
NA	TRBV29-1	TRBJ2-6	NA	TGTGCCTGGAGTGTTTCTGGGGCCAACGTCCTGACTTTC	CAWSVSGANVLTF
NA	TRBV25-1	TRBJ1-6	NA	TGTGCCAGCGGGGGGGTCTGGGAAAATTCACCCCTCCACTTT	CASGGVWENSPLHF
NA	TRBV29-1	TRBJ1-5	NA	TGCAGTGTTAGAGGAGCGGGCAATCAGCCCCAGCATTTT	CSVRGAGNQPQHF
NA	TRBV4-1	TRBJ1-4	many	TGCGCCAGCAGCCAAGAGGGGGGAGGTGAAAAACTGTTTTTT	CASSQEGGGEKLFF
NA	TRBV25-1	TRBJ1-3	NA	TGTGCCAGCTTAGCCGGGTCTGGAAACACCATATATTTT	CASLAGSGNTIYF
TRBD2	TRBV6-5	TRBJ2-7	few	TGTGCCAGCAGTTACGAGCGGGAGGCCTACGAGCAGTACTTC	CASSYEREAYEQYF
NA	TRBV6-6	TRBJ2-5	NA	TGCGCCAGCAGTGAGGGAATCCAAGAGACCCAGTACTTC	CASSEGIQETQYF
NA	TRBV25-1	TRBJ1-1	NA	TGTGCCAGCAGTGCCGCGGGGGAAATTATGAACACTGAAGCTTTCTTT	CASSAAGEIMNTEAFF
TRBD2	TRBV9	TRBJ2-6	NA	TGTGCCAGCAGCCCTCGCGGGGGATTAGGTGGGGCCAACGTCCTGACTTTC	CASSPRGGLGGANVLTF
NA	TRBV25-1	TRBJ2-7	many	TGTGCCAGCAGTGAATGGCGGGAATCCTACGAGCAGTACTTC	CASSEWRESYEQYF
NA	TRBV12-3/TRBV12-4	TRBJ1-3	NA	TGTGCCAGCAGTCCGAGACGGCTCTCTGGAAACACCATATATTTT	CASSPRRLSGNTIYF
NA	TRBV5-1	TRBJ1-1	few	TGCGCCAGCAGCCTCGGTGGGGCTTTAAGGGCTTTCTTT	CASSLGGALRAFF
NA	TRBV29-1	TRBJ2-3	once	TGCAGCGTTGGCCGGGTGCAGAGCACTGATACGCAGTATTTT	CSVGRVQSTDTQYF
TRBD1	TRBV7-9	TRBJ1-1	NA	TGTGCCAGCAGCCCAGGGGGGGGGAGAGCTTTCTTT	CASSPGGGRAFF
TRBD1	TRBV4-2	TRBJ1-2	many	TGTGCCAGCAGCCAAGAGGAGGGGGCGAGCGGTGGCTACACCTTC	CASSQEEGASGGYTF
NA	TRBV5-6	TRBJ1-2	many	TGTGCCAGCAGCTTGGATGTCCATGGCTACACCTTC	CASSLDVHGYTF
TRBD2	TRBV24-1	TRBJ2-1	few	TGTGCCACCAGTGATTTACTAGCGGGGAATGAGCAGTTCTTC	CATSDLLAGNEQFF
NA	TRBV7-8	TRBJ2-7	NA	TGTGCCAGCAGCTTAAACAGGGTCGGTCAGCCCCAGCAGTACTTC	CASSLNRVGQPQQYF
TRBD1	TRBV2	TRBJ2-5	NA	TGTGCCAGCAGTTACCCCCACAGGGGAGAGACCCAGTACTTC	CASSYPHRGETQYF
NA	TRBV6-5	TRBJ1-4	NA	TGTGCCAGCAGCCGACAGGAAAATGAAAAACTGTTTTTT	CASSRQENEKLFF
NA	TRBV6-4	TRBJ1-5	few	TGTGCCAGCAGTGACGCCCCAGGGAATCAGCCCCAGCATTTT	CASSDAPGNQPQHF
NA	TRBV9	TRBJ1-5	many	TGTGCCAGCATCTCCCACCCGGGCAGCAATCAGCCCCAGCATTTT	CASISHPGSNQPQHF
TRBD1	TRBV29-1	TRBJ1-1	NA	TGCAGCGCCGGACAGGGGGCGAACACTGAAGCTTTCTTT	CSAGQGANTEAFF
TRBD2	TRBV10-1	TRBJ2-5	NA	TGCGCCAGCATCAGCGGTTCTAGCGGGACAATTACAGAGACCCAGTACTTC	CASISGSSGTITETQYF
NA	TRBV20-1	TRBJ1-6	many	TGCAGTGCTATCTGCCAGGGGCGCGATAATTCACCCCTCCACTTT	CSAICQGRDNSPLHF
NA	TRBV12-3/TRBV12-4	TRBJ2-2	many	TGTGCCAGCCTACGGAGGGTCACCGGGGAGCTGTTTTTT	CASLRRVTGELFF
NA	TRBV19	TRBJ1-1	NA	TGTGCCAGTAGTCGGAACTCGAACACTGAAGCTTTCTTT	CASSRNSNTEAFF
NA	TRBV2	TRBJ1-4	many	TGTGCCAGCAGTGGATCGGGGCTCCTCGCAACTAATGAAAAACTGTTTTTT	CASSGSGLLATNEKLFF
NA	TRBV12-3/TRBV12-4	TRBJ2-7	many	TGTGCCAGCAGACGGGATGGGGGGCAGTACTTC	CASRRDGGQYF
NA	TRBV5-1	TRBJ1-1	many	TGCGCCAGCAGCGTAGCGGGCTGGACCTTGTACACTGAAGCTTTCTTT	CASSVAGWTLYTEAFF
NA	TRBV7-2	TRBJ2-7	NA	TGTGCCAGCAGCGGTGACAGAACTATCTACGAGCAGTACTTC	CASSGDRTIYEQYF
NA	TRBV7-9	TRBJ1-2	many	TGTGCCAGCAGCTCGGGACACTATCGCTATGGCTACACCTTC	CASSSGHYRYGYTF
NA	TRBV6-4	TRBJ1-2	NA	TGTGCCAGCAGTGACAGGGCTGGTAGTGGCTACACCTTC	CASSDRAGSGYTF
NA	TRBV10-3	TRBJ1-1	NA	TGTGCCATCAGAGAGCCAGACGGTGAAGCTTTCTTT	CAIREPDGEAFF
TRBD1	TRBV29-1	TRBJ1-5	NA	TGCAGCGTAGGGCAGGGGGCGTTTCAGCCCCAGCATTTT	CSVGQGAFQPQHF
TRBD2	TRBV4-2	TRBJ2-7	many	TGTGCCAGCAGCCCCGGACTAGTTTCCTACGAGCAGTACTTC	CASSPGLVSYEQYF
TRBD1	TRBV29-1	TRBJ2-5	NA	TGCAGCCGGGACAGGGGATGGGAGACCCAGTACTTC	CSRDRGWETQYF
TRBD1	TRBV10-3	TRBJ1-2	NA	TGTGCCATCAGGATGGACAGGGGGCGAGGCTACACCTTC	CAIRMDRGRGYTF
NA	TRBV20-1	TRBJ2-2	NA	TGCAGTGCTAGTGGAGGGGACACCGGGGAGCTGCTTTTT	CSASGGDTGELLF
NA	TRBV9	TRBJ2-7	NA	TGTGTCAGCAGCCCAGCCATCAGGGAGATTAACGAGCAGTACTTC	CVSSPAIREINEQYF
NA	TRBV6-5	TRBJ1-2	few	TGTGCCAGCAGTTACGAGGGGCACTATGGCTACACCTTC	CASSYEGHYGYTF
NA	TRBV20-1	TRBJ1-1	few	TGCAGTGCCCCCGGGGGGCAGGCTCGCATGAACACTGAAGCTTTCTTT	CSAPGGQARMNTEAFF
TRBD1	TRBV29-1	TRBJ2-5	once	TGCAGCGTGCGGACAGGGGGAGGGCAAGAGACCCAGTACTTC	CSVRTGGGQETQYF
NA	TRBV6-2/TRBV6-3	TRBJ1-2	few	TGTGCCAGCAGTTACGAAGGGAACGGCTACACCTTC	CASSYEGNGYTF
NA	TRBV10-3	TRBJ2-7	NA	TGTGCCATCAGTGTTGGAGGGTACGAGCAGTACTTC	CAISVGGYEQYF
TRBD1	TRBV5-6	TRBJ1-2	NA	TGTGCCAGCAGCTGGTGGACAGGCGGGGGCTACACCTTC	CASSWWTGGGYTF
TRBD1	TRBV6-5	TRBJ1-4	few	TGTGCCAGCAGGCCGGGACAGGGCCGTGAAAAACTGTTTTTT	CASRPGQGREKLFF
NA	TRBV19	TRBJ1-1	NA	TGTGCCTGGAGTGGCGTGGGAACTGAAGCTTTCTTT	CAWSGVGTEAFF
TRBD2	TRBV6-6	TRBJ2-7	NA	TGTGCCAGCAGTAAAGGGACTAGCGGGAGGATCGAGCAGTGCTTC	CASSKGTSGRIEQCF
TRBD1	TRBV10-3	TRBJ1-1	many	TGTGCCATCAGTGGGGCAGGGGGTAGGATGAACACTGAAGCTTTCTTT	CAISGAGGRMNTEAFF
NA	TRBV7-2	TRBJ1-5	many	TGTGCCAGCAGCTTAGAACTATCGGGGGGCGCCGATCAGCCCCAGCATTTT	CASSLELSGGADQPQHF
NA	TRBV5-4	TRBJ2-5	many	TGTGCCAGCAGCCCGAGATCAAACCAAGAGACCCAGTACTTC	CASSPRSNQETQYF